Listed below are T cell receptor beta chains from one sample, sequenced in a study of T-cell reconstitution after alpha-beta-depleted transplantation in children. TCRdb re-derived calls from the PCR reads in MiXCR, one entry per CDR3 protein. The sample shows almost 600,000 distinct CDR3 sequences, over 20% of them seen only once. The material sequenced was PBMCs, taken before TCRalphabeta/CD19-depleted stem cell transplant. The receptor set was obtained from a boy in the first two years of life with Wiskott-Aldrich syndrome, due to receive a stem cell transplant. Both conserved end residues are part of each CDR3. Each record gives: D gene, V gene, clone size, J gene, CDR3 protein, CDR3 DNA. D genes are given only for firm matches. The size field is filled for only some rows; it gives once, few, many or a size class.

d_gene: TRBD1; v_gene: TRBV20-1; abundance: .; j_gene: TRBJ1-6; CDR3aa: CSNRPGTGDSPLHF; CDR3nt: TGCAGTAACCGACCCGGGACAGGGGATTCACCCCTCCACTTT
d_gene: TRBD1; v_gene: TRBV3-1; abundance: .; j_gene: TRBJ2-7; CDR3aa: CASSQDTGGYEQYF; CDR3nt: TGTGCCAGCAGCCAAGATACAGGGGGCTACGAGCAGTACTTC
d_gene: .; v_gene: TRBV10-2; abundance: few; j_gene: TRBJ2-2; CDR3aa: CASGGLAESSGELFF; CDR3nt: TGCGCCAGCGGGGGGTTAGCGGAGTCGTCCGGGGAGCTGTTTTTT
d_gene: TRBD2; v_gene: TRBV3-1; abundance: .; j_gene: TRBJ2-2; CDR3aa: CASSQGSGGANTGELFF; CDR3nt: TGTGCCAGCAGCCAAGGATCGGGAGGGGCGAACACCGGGGAGCTGTTTTTT
d_gene: TRBD1; v_gene: TRBV10-3; abundance: .; j_gene: TRBJ1-2; CDR3aa: CAISESEGARSYGYTF; CDR3nt: TGTGCCATCAGTGAGTCGGAGGGGGCAAGGAGCTATGGCTACACCTTC
d_gene: .; v_gene: TRBV11-2; abundance: many; j_gene: TRBJ2-1; CDR3aa: CASSLAGAGNEQFF; CDR3nt: TGTGCCAGCAGCTTAGCGGGAGCTGGCAATGAGCAGTTCTTC
d_gene: .; v_gene: TRBV7-7; abundance: few; j_gene: TRBJ2-1; CDR3aa: CASSPAAGTGSNEQFF; CDR3nt: TGTGCCAGCAGCCCAGCAGCAGGGACGGGAAGTAATGAGCAGTTCTTC
d_gene: .; v_gene: TRBV11-2; abundance: .; j_gene: TRBJ2-5; CDR3aa: CASSPRSRSTETQYF; CDR3nt: TGTGCCAGCAGCCCCCGGAGTCGGTCCACGGAGACCCAGTACTTC
d_gene: .; v_gene: TRBV18; abundance: .; j_gene: TRBJ2-4; CDR3aa: CASSPGLTEKNIQYF; CDR3nt: TGTGCCAGCTCACCTGGACTGACCGAGAAAAACATTCAGTACTTC
d_gene: .; v_gene: TRBV9; abundance: .; j_gene: TRBJ2-3; CDR3aa: CASSVGADTQYF; CDR3nt: TGTGCCAGCAGCGTAGGTGCAGATACGCAGTATTTT
d_gene: TRBD1; v_gene: TRBV10-3; abundance: few; j_gene: TRBJ1-2; CDR3aa: CAIRQTGEGYTF; CDR3nt: TGTGCCATCAGACAAACAGGGGAAGGCTACACCTTC
d_gene: TRBD2; v_gene: TRBV3-1; abundance: few; j_gene: TRBJ2-7; CDR3aa: CASTQGAGAYEQYF; CDR3nt: TGTGCCAGCACCCAAGGGGCGGGGGCCTACGAGCAGTACTTC
d_gene: .; v_gene: TRBV2; abundance: .; j_gene: TRBJ2-3; CDR3aa: CASNGTSSTDTQYF; CDR3nt: TGTGCCAGCAACGGGACATCTAGCACAGATACGCAGTATTTT
d_gene: .; v_gene: TRBV7-8; abundance: once; j_gene: TRBJ2-1; CDR3aa: CASSLAALGNEQFF; CDR3nt: TGTGCCAGCAGCTTAGCGGCCTTGGGAAATGAGCAGTTCTTC
d_gene: .; v_gene: TRBV12-3/TRBV12-4; abundance: .; j_gene: TRBJ2-7; CDR3aa: CASSLDLGLEQYF; CDR3nt: TGTGCCAGCAGTTTAGACCTGGGACTCGAGCAGTACTTC
d_gene: .; v_gene: TRBV6-1; abundance: .; j_gene: TRBJ1-1; CDR3aa: CGVAWDGLNTEAFF; CDR3nt: TGTGGGGTAGCCTGGGACGGTCTGAACACTGAAGCTTTCTTT
d_gene: .; v_gene: TRBV2; abundance: .; j_gene: TRBJ2-1; CDR3aa: CASTRDRGKYNEQFF; CDR3nt: TGTGCCAGCACCCGAGACAGAGGAAAGTACAATGAGCAGTTCTTC
d_gene: .; v_gene: TRBV20-1; abundance: few; j_gene: TRBJ2-1; CDR3aa: CSAIDESSYNEQFF; CDR3nt: TGCAGTGCGATCGACGAGAGCTCCTACAATGAGCAGTTCTTC